Listed below are T cell receptor beta chains from one sample, sequenced in a study of Graves' ophthalmopathy and Graves' hyperthyroidism. TCRdb re-called the multiplex PCR reads through MiXCR, storing one row per CDR3 protein. The sample consists of about 620,000 distinct CDR3 sequences, 20% to 25% of them appearing once. Sequencing was carried out using peripheral blood. These receptors came from a woman younger than 30 with stable Graves' hyperthyroidism. Some clones in this sample may be carry-over from other donors' samples. CDR3s include the opening cysteine and the closing phenylalanine or tryptophan. A D gene is named only where the DNA matches it firmly. Only part of the rows carry a size: once, few, many, or a class if the clone is expanded.

>TRBJ2-7|TRBD2|few|TRBV5-1
CASSLDSGRASEQYF
TGCGCCAGCAGCTTGGATTCCGGGAGGGCGTCCGAGCAGTACTTC
>TRBJ2-4|TRBD1|.|TRBV20-1
CSAYHRGINIQYF
TGCAGTGCCTACCACAGGGGCATAAACATTCAGTACTTC
>TRBJ1-2|TRBD1|.|TRBV28
CASSEQGAAGYGYTF
TGTGCCAGCAGTGAACAGGGGGCGGCCGGCTATGGCTACACCTTC
>TRBJ1-5|.|many|TRBV6-1
CASRLFASGNQPQHF
TGTGCCAGCAGACTCTTTGCTTCGGGCAATCAGCCCCAGCATTTT
>TRBJ2-7|.|few|TRBV12-3/TRBV12-4
CASREEGSYEQYF
TGTGCCAGCAGAGAGGAAGGGTCCTACGAGCAGTACTTC
>TRBJ1-5|.|many|TRBV12-3/TRBV12-4
CASSLAGGGSNQPQHF
TGTGCCAGCAGTTTAGCAGGGGGTGGTAGCAATCAGCCCCAGCATTTT
>TRBJ1-2|.|many|TRBV2
CASSVRFGGYTF
TGTGCCAGCAGTGTTCGTTTTGGTGGCTACACCTTC
>TRBJ2-7|.|many|TRBV5-6
CASSFDRTYEQYF
TGTGCCAGCAGCTTCGACAGGACCTACGAGCAGTACTTC
>TRBJ2-5|TRBD1|many|TRBV9
CASSQGTGGETQYF
TGTGCCAGCAGCCAAGGCACAGGGGGCGAGACCCAGTACTTC
>TRBJ2-7|TRBD2|few|TRBV6-1
CASSEALGLAIAYEQYF
TGTGCCAGCAGTGAAGCATTGGGACTAGCGATAGCTTACGAGCAGTACTTC
>TRBJ2-7|.|many|TRBV27
CASSSGGLGEQYF
TGTGCCAGCAGTTCCGGGGGGCTAGGCGAGCAGTACTTC
>TRBJ2-7|.|.|TRBV10-3
CAISNSIPYEQYF
TGTGCCATCAGTAATAGTATCCCCTACGAGCAGTACTTC
>TRBJ2-7|.|few|TRBV3-1
CASSQGGTSEQYF
TGTGCCAGCAGCCAAGGGGGCACGAGCGAGCAGTACTTC
>TRBJ1-5|.|.|TRBV6-1
CASRRPNWDQPQHF
TGTGCCAGCAGAAGACCAAACTGGGATCAGCCCCAGCATTTT
>TRBJ1-2|.|.|TRBV6-5
CASTSRRERGYGYTF
TGTGCCAGCACTTCTCGGAGGGAAAGGGGCTATGGCTACACCTTC
>TRBJ1-1|.|many|TRBV3-1
CASSQDGHTEAFF
TGTGCCAGCAGCCAAGATGGGCACACTGAAGCTTTCTTT
>TRBJ1-1|TRBD1|.|TRBV18
CASSPPTGVRTEAFF
TGTGCCAGCTCACCCCCGACAGGGGTCAGGACTGAAGCTTTCTTT
>TRBJ2-7|.|.|TRBV12-5
CASAQDNYEQYF
TGTGCTAGTGCCCAAGACAATTACGAGCAGTACTTC
>TRBJ2-7|.|few|TRBV6-2/TRBV6-3
CASSIPRGYEQYF
TGTGCCAGCAGTATACCCCGGGGTTACGAGCAGTACTTC
>TRBJ1-2|.|few|TRBV7-2
CASSQRDGYNYGYTF
TGTGCCAGCAGCCAACGGGACGGATACAACTATGGCTACACCTTC
>TRBJ2-2|TRBD1|many|TRBV6-2/TRBV6-3
CASSYYPGQGYTGELFF
TGTGCCAGCAGTTACTATCCGGGACAGGGATACACCGGGGAGCTGTTTTTT
>TRBJ2-7|.|.|TRBV6-1
CASSEGHFSYEQYF
TGTGCCAGCAGTGAAGGACACTTCTCCTACGAGCAGTACTTC
>TRBJ2-5|.|many|TRBV27
CASSPQPRDYTAQHDQYF
TGTGCCAGCAGTCCCCAACCACGAGACTACACAGCACAACACGACCAGTACTTC
>TRBJ1-1|.|.|TRBV30
CAWSMAPLNTEAFF
TGTGCCTGGAGTATGGCGCCCCTGAACACTGAAGCTTTCTTT
>TRBJ1-5|.|many|TRBV6-2/TRBV6-3
CASTRGGRADQPQHF
TGTGCCAGCACAAGAGGGGGGAGGGCGGATCAGCCCCAGCATTTT
>TRBJ2-7|.|.|TRBV6-1
CASSGGGAYSYEQYF
TGTGCCAGCAGTGGAGGGGGAGCTTACTCCTACGAGCAGTACTTC
>TRBJ1-3|.|many|TRBV6-5
CASRFQSGNTIYF
TGTGCCAGCAGGTTTCAGTCTGGAAACACCATATATTTT
>TRBJ1-1|TRBD1|few|TRBV3-1
CASSHVLDRGRPNTEAFF
TGTGCCAGCAGCCATGTGTTAGACAGGGGGCGTCCGAACACTGAAGCTTTCTTT
>TRBJ1-1|.|.|TRBV6-1
CAGRGTQGSEAFF
TGTGCCGGAAGGGGGACACAAGGTTCTGAAGCTTTCTTT
>TRBJ2-7|.|few|TRBV7-2
CASSFGPPWLEQYF
TGTGCCAGCAGCTTCGGGCCCCCGTGGCTCGAGCAGTACTTC
>TRBJ1-5|.|once|TRBV11-2
CASSLRTDQPQHF
TGTGCCAGCAGCCTCCGGACCGATCAGCCCCAGCATTTT
>TRBJ1-2|TRBD1|.|TRBV7-8
CASSLEEGQGFSYTF
TGTGCCAGCAGCTTAGAGGAGGGACAGGGATTTAGCTACACCTTC
>TRBJ2-5|.|many|TRBV5-1
CASSRGGSEEETQYF
TGCGCCAGCAGTAGGGGGGGGTCGGAGGAAGAGACCCAGTACTTC
>TRBJ1-5|.|many|TRBV20-1
CSARSPNQPQHF
TGCAGTGCTCGCTCCCCGAATCAGCCCCAGCATTTT
>TRBJ1-2|.|many|TRBV12-3/TRBV12-4
CASSALKAVGYTF
TGTGCCAGCAGCGCCCTCAAGGCGGTTGGCTACACCTTC
>TRBJ1-1|.|many|TRBV5-1
CASSPQLNTEAFF
TGCGCCAGCAGCCCACAGCTGAACACTGAAGCTTTCTTT
>TRBJ1-2|.|few|TRBV6-5
CASSWGGHGYTF
TGTGCCAGCAGTTGGGGGGGCCATGGCTACACCTTC
>TRBJ2-7|.|.|TRBV10-3
CAISDEGDYEQYF
TGTGCCATCAGTGATGAGGGTGACTACGAGCAGTACTTC
>TRBJ2-5|.|many|TRBV2
CASGAAGETQYF
TGTGCCAGCGGAGCCGCGGGAGAGACCCAGTACTTC
>TRBJ2-2|TRBD1|few|TRBV7-3
CASSFTGDTGELFF
TGTGCCAGCAGTTTTACAGGGGACACCGGGGAGCTGTTTTTT
>TRBJ1-1|TRBD1|many|TRBV6-5
CASSYQGANTEAFF
TGTGCCAGCAGTTACCAGGGGGCGAACACTGAAGCTTTCTTT
>TRBJ1-6|TRBD1|many|TRBV6-5
CASSTGGRSPLHF
TGTGCCAGCAGTACAGGGGGTCGTTCACCCCTCCACTTT
>TRBJ2-7|.|few|TRBV6-5
CASSYYAGGNEQYF
TGTGCCAGCAGTTACTACGCGGGCGGCAACGAGCAGTACTTC
>TRBJ1-5|TRBD1|many|TRBV30
CAWSRQGDQPQHF
TGTGCCTGGAGTAGGCAGGGGGATCAGCCCCAGCATTTT
>TRBJ2-5|.|many|TRBV11-2
CASSAEGSQETQYF
TGTGCCAGCAGCGCTGAAGGCAGCCAAGAGACCCAGTACTTC
>TRBJ1-5|.|many|TRBV12-3/TRBV12-4
CASSPYQAHQPQHF
TGTGCCAGCAGTCCATACCAGGCCCATCAGCCCCAGCATTTT
>TRBJ2-2|.|many|TRBV7-8
CASSPRGGNTGELFF
TGTGCCAGCAGCCCGCGTGGGGGGAACACCGGGGAGCTGTTTTTT
>TRBJ1-1|TRBD1|.|TRBV11-2
CASSYPGGQLKNTEAFF
TGTGCCAGCAGCTACCCGGGGGGACAGCTTAAGAACACTGAAGCTTTCTTT
>TRBJ1-2|.|many|TRBV29-1
CSVEEGYGYTF
TGCAGCGTTGAAGAGGGGTATGGCTACACCTTC
>TRBJ1-1|TRBD1|many|TRBV28
CASPPGTGYGNTEAFF
TGTGCCAGTCCCCCCGGGACAGGGTATGGGAACACTGAAGCTTTCTTT
>TRBJ1-5|.|many|TRBV20-1
CSAEGLTEPQHF
TGCAGTGCGGAGGGACTTACCGAGCCCCAGCATTTT
>TRBJ2-5|TRBD1|many|TRBV25-1
CASSDTGGRQETQYF
TGTGCCAGCAGTGATACAGGGGGTCGGCAAGAGACCCAGTACTTC
>TRBJ2-7|TRBD2|many|TRBV29-1
CSVGLVDEQYF
TGCAGCGTAGGACTAGTAGACGAGCAGTACTTC
>TRBJ1-1|TRBD1|.|TRBV6-1
CASRTDRGRGTEAFF
TGTGCCAGCAGAACCGACAGGGGCCGGGGCACTGAAGCTTTCTTT
>TRBJ2-7|.|.|TRBV7-8
CASSPEPDYEQYF
TGTGCCAGCAGCCCAGAGCCGGACTACGAGCAGTACTTC